This TCR beta chain was observed in a study of T cells in Graves' hyperthyroidism and ophthalmopathy. Over 18 months, lack of ophthalmopathy progression marked Graves' hyperthyroidism as stable. Hyperthyroidism patients were newly diagnosed, had disease duration under 2 months, and were aged 18 to 65 years. Uncontrolled infection, other autoimmune disease, pregnancy or lactation led to exclusion. Thyroid ultrasound, orbital computed tomography, clinical symptoms, and serum thyroxine and TRAb underpinned diagnoses. Amplification of TCR beta CDR3 regions used RNA as the template. Primed by the HTBI set, a first-round RT-PCR was run on the TCR CDR3. One entry per CDR3 protein results from TCRdb running MiXCR on the multiplex PCR reads. The profile shows roughly 420,000 distinct CDR3 sequences, approximately 14% of them singletons. This clonotype was observed at least ten times. This CDR3 comprises 15 residues. Trimming stripped 3 bases from V and 4 bases from J, with 13 bases between. The germline gives CDR1 LGHDT, CDR2 YNNKEL (reference sequence).

Sequencing was carried out using blood. The clonotype was recovered from a young woman with Graves' hyperthyroidism. The V gene is TRBV3-1, the J gene TRBJ2-1; D is ambiguous. The CDR3 spells CASSQKQLPYNEQFF. CDR3 sequence (DNA): TGTGCCAGCAGCCAGAAACAGTTACCATACAATGAGCAGTTCTTC.